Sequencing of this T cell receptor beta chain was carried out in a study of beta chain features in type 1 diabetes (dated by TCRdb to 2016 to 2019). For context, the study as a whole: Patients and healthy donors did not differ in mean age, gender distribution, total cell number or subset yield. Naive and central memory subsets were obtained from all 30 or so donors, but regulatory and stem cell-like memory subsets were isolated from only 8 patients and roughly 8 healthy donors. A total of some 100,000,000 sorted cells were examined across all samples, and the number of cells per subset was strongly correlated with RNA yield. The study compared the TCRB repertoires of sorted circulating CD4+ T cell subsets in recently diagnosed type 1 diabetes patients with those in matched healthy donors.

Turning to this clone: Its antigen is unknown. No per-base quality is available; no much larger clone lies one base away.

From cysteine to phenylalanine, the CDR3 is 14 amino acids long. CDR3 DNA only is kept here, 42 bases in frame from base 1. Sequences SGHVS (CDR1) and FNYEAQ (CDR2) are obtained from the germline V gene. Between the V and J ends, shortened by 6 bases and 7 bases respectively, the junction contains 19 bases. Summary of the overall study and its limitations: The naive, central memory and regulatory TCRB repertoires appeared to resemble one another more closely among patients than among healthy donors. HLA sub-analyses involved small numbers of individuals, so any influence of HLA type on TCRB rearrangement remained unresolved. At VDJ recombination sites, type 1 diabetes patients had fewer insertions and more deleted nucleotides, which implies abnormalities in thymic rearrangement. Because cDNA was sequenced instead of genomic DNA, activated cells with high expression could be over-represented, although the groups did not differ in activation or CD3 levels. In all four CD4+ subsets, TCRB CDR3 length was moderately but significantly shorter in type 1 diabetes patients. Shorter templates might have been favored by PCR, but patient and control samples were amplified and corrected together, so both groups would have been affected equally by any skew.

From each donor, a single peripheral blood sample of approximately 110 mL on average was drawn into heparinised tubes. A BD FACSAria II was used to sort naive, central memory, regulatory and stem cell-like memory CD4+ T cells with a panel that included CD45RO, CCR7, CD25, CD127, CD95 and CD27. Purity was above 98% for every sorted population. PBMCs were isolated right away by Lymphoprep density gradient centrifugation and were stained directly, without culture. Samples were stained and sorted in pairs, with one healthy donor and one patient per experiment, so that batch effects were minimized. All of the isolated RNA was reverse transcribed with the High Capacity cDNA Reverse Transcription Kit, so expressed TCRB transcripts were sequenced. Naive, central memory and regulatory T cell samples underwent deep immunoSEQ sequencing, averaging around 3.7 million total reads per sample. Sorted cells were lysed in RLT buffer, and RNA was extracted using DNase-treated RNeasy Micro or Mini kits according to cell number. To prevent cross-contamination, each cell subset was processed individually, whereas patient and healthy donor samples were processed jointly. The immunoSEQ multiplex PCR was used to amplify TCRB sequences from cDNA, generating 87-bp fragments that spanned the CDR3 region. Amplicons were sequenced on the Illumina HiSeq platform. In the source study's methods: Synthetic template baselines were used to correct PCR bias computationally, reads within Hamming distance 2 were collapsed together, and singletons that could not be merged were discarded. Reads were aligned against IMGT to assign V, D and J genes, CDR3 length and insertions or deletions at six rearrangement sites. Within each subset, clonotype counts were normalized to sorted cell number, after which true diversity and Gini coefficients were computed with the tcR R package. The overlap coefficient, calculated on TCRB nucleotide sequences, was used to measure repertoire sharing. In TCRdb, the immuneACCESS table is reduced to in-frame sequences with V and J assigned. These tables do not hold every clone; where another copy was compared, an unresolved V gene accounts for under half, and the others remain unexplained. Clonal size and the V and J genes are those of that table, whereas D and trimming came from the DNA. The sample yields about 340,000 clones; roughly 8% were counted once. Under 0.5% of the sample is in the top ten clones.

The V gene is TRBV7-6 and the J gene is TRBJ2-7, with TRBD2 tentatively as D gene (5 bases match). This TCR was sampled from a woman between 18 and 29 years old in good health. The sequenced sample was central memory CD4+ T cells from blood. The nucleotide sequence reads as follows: TGTGCCAGCAGGACCGCCGGGGTAGCGAGTGAGCAGTACTTC. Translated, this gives CASRTAGVASEQYF.